The sequence of this T cell receptor beta chain was determined in a study of T cell repertoires in cytomegalovirus infection. General study points: Using cumulative public TCR beta family frequency, the authors identified those who carried CMV together with the relevant HLA. The ex vivo response was dominated by HLA-C-restricted CMV-specific TCR beta clonotypes.

V lost 2 bases to trimming and J lost 8 bases, with 10 bases between them. The CDR3 sequence is 13 residues long. CDR1 and CDR2 (germline): SGHTA, FQGNSA. This clonotype was detected ten times or more. Its antigen is not known. MiXCR was run by TCRdb on the reads, yielding one entry per CDR3 protein. Among hundreds of thousands of distinct CDR3 sequences listed, around a third were seen once. The receptor comes from a human donor in good health (CMV status not recorded). Some clones in this sample may be carry-over from other donors' samples. The rearrangement links TRBV7-2 to TRBJ1-5; D unclear. The material was cultured PBMCs, obtained from culture after CMV antigen stimulation. The CDR3, as DNA: TGTGCCAGCAGCTTACGTCTTTCGGAGCCCCAGCATTTT. This sequence encodes CASSLRLSEPQHF.